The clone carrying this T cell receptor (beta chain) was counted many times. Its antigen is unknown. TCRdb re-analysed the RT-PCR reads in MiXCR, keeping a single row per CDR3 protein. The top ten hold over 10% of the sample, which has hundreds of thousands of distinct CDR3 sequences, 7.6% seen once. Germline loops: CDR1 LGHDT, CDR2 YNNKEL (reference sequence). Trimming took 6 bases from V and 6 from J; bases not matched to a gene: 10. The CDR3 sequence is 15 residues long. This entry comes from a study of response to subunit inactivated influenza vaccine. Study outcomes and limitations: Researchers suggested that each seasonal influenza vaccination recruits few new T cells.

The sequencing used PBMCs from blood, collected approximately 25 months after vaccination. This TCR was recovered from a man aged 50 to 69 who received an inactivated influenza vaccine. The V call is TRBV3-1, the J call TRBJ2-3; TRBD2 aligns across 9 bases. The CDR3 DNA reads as TGTGCCAGCAGAAAAGGCGCTAGCGGGACCGATACGCAGTATTTT. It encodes CASRKGASGTDTQYF.